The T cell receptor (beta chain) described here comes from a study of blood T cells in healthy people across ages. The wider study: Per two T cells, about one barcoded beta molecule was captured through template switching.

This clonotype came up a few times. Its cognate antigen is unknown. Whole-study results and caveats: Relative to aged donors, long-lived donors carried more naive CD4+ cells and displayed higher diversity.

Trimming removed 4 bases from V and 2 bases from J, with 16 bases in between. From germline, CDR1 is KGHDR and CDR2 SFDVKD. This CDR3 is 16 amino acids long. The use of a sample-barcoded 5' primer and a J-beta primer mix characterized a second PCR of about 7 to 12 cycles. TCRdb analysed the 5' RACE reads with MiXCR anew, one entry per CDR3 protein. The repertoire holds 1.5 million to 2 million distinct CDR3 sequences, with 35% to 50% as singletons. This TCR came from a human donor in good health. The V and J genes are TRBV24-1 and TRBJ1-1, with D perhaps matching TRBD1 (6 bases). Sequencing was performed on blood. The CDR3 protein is CATSDLQGEGNTEAFF. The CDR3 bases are TGTGCCACCAGTGACCTACAGGGAGAGGGTAACACTGAAGCTTTCTTT.